Listed below are T cell receptor beta chains from one sample, sequenced in a study of beta chain features in type 1 diabetes. TCRdb's copy holds only in-frame clones and misses some; the assay was immunoSEQ multiplex PCR. The data contain roughly 500,000 clones, approximately 31% of them seen just once; the ten biggest clones take up almost 0.065%. The sample was naive CD4+ T cells from blood. These receptors came from a man between 18 and 35 years old in good health. Each CDR3 is given with its conserved first and last residue. D genes are given only for firm matches. Clone size is not always given. Where it is, it says once, few, many or a class for expanded clones.

D gene,V gene,J gene,clone size,CDR3 protein,CDR3 DNA
TRBD1,TRBV29-1,TRBJ1-1,.,CSASRTGNTEAFF,TGCAGCGCCTCCCGGACAGGGAACACTGAAGCTTTCTTT
.,TRBV5-6,TRBJ2-7,.,CASRVRGSGAYEQYF,TGTGCCAGCAGGGTACGGGGCTCGGGAGCCTACGAGCAGTACTTC
.,TRBV5-1,TRBJ2-1,.,CASSRVESSYNEQFF,TGCGCCAGCAGCCGTGTTGAGAGCTCCTACAATGAGCAGTTCTTC
.,TRBV19,TRBJ2-7,few,CASSIVAGIYEQYF,TGTGCCAGTAGTATAGTTGCAGGAATCTACGAGCAGTACTTC
.,TRBV13,TRBJ2-1,once,CASSPTGFVRRGNEQFF,TGTGCCAGCAGCCCAACGGGTTTTGTTCGCAGAGGGAATGAGCAGTTCTTC
.,TRBV9,TRBJ2-1,.,CASSPSGYEQFF,TGTGCCAGCAGCCCAAGTGGTTATGAGCAGTTCTTC
.,TRBV7-2,TRBJ2-1,few,CASSPALGEQFF,TGTGCCAGCAGCCCTGCCCTAGGAGAGCAGTTCTTC
.,TRBV6-6,TRBJ2-1,.,CASSPGYNEQFF,TGTGCCAGCAGTCCAGGTTACAATGAGCAGTTCTTC
TRBD2,TRBV6-6,TRBJ2-4,.,CASSLAGIVKNIQYF,TGTGCCAGCAGCCTAGCGGGAATAGTCAAAAACATTCAGTACTTC
.,TRBV6-1,TRBJ2-1,.,CASSEDGNTYNEQFF,TGTGCCAGCAGTGAAGATGGTAACACCTACAATGAGCAGTTCTTC
.,TRBV9,TRBJ2-6,.,CASSVLGTSSGANVLTF,TGTGCCAGCAGCGTACTGGGGACAAGCTCTGGGGCCAACGTCCTGACTTTC
TRBD1,TRBV19,TRBJ1-1,.,CASRDRPNTEAFF,TGTGCCAGCCGGGACAGGCCTAACACTGAAGCTTTCTTT
.,TRBV5-4,TRBJ2-7,few,CASSFVGVYEQYF,TGTGCCAGCAGCTTCGTGGGCGTATACGAGCAGTACTTC
TRBD2,TRBV11-3,TRBJ2-4,few,CASSLSGGSDIQYF,TGTGCCAGCAGCTTATCGGGGGGTTCTGACATTCAGTACTTC
.,TRBV18,TRBJ2-1,few,CASSPVLAGNEQFF,TGTGCCAGCTCACCAGTCCTAGCAGGCAATGAGCAGTTCTTC
TRBD2,TRBV5-1,TRBJ2-5,few,CASSTQGGETQYF,TGCGCCAGCAGCACCCAGGGAGGGGAGACCCAGTACTTC
.,TRBV5-4,TRBJ2-1,few,CASSFQRGYNEQFF,TGTGCCAGCAGTTTCCAAAGGGGCTACAATGAGCAGTTCTTC
.,TRBV10-3,TRBJ2-3,.,CASSTGDTQYF,TGTGCCAGTTCAACGGGGGATACGCAGTATTTT
.,TRBV18,TRBJ2-7,few,CASSPSGFEQYF,TGTGCCAGCTCACCAAGCGGTTTCGAGCAGTACTTC
.,TRBV29-1,TRBJ2-3,.,CSVSTASTDTQYF,TGCAGCGTAAGCACAGCGAGCACAGATACGCAGTATTTT
.,TRBV7-2,TRBJ2-2,.,CASSHTGELFF,TGTGCCAGCAGCCACACCGGGGAGCTGTTTTTT
TRBD2,TRBV5-1,TRBJ2-2,.,CASRLTSGTTNTGELFF,TGCGCCAGCAGGCTCACTAGCGGGACAACGAACACCGGGGAGCTGTTTTTT
.,TRBV7-9,TRBJ2-1,few,CASSLSIDEQFF,TGTGCCAGCAGCTTGAGTATTGATGAGCAGTTCTTC
.,TRBV9,TRBJ2-2,.,CASSVAWTGELFF,TGTGCCAGCAGCGTAGCGTGGACCGGGGAGCTGTTTTTT
TRBD2,TRBV9,TRBJ2-1,few,CASSVLAGVSYNEQFF,TGTGCCAGCAGCGTGCTAGCGGGAGTGAGTTACAATGAGCAGTTCTTC
TRBD2,TRBV15,TRBJ2-3,.,CATSRDRAGGTDTQYF,TGTGCCACCAGCAGAGATCGAGCGGGAGGCACAGATACGCAGTATTTT
TRBD1,TRBV11-1,TRBJ2-7,few,CASSEGQGPYEQYF,TGTGCCAGCAGTGAGGGACAGGGCCCCTACGAGCAGTACTTC
.,TRBV7-9,TRBJ2-3,few,CASSPGRDTQYF,TGTGCCAGCAGCCCCGGACGGGATACGCAGTATTTT
.,TRBV6-6,TRBJ2-6,.,CASSPPSSGANVLTF,TGTGCCAGCAGTCCCCCGAGCTCTGGGGCCAACGTCCTGACTTTC